This T cell receptor beta chain was recorded in a study of post-analysis software for immune sequencing data. Study summary: The patients showed relapsing-remitting, secondary progressive and progressive-relapsing multiple sclerosis courses. Study outcomes and limitations: Patients used about 5 TRBV segments, including TRBV5-6, TRBV5-1 and TRBV20-1, more often than controls. A significant reduction in normalized Chao1 diversity was observed in multiple sclerosis patients versus controls.

The authors incorporated unique molecular identifiers into the TCR beta cDNA libraries. cDNA molecules numbering approximately 500,000 came from roughly 1 to 10 million T cells. TCRdb reprocessed the PCR reads with MiXCR, giving one entry per CDR3 protein. The repertoire holds 150,000 to 200,000 distinct CDR3 sequences, with about 29% as singletons. This clonotype was seen ten or more times. As yet, its antigen is unknown. CDR1 is DFQATT and CDR2 is SNEGSKA in the germline V gene (reference sequence). The CDR3 contains 16 residues. Germline trimming cut 3 bases from V and 7 bases from J; bases unmatched to any gene: 9.

Sequenced sample: blood. The TCR was taken from a girl aged 10 to 17 with multiple sclerosis. The V gene is TRBV20-1, the J gene TRBJ2-1, with 13 bases lining up with TRBD2. The CDR3 sequence is CSASLRGTSGKNEQFF. As DNA, the CDR3 is TGCAGTGCTAGTCTAAGGGGGACTAGCGGGAAGAATGAGCAGTTCTTC.